The T cell receptor beta chain under discussion was sequenced for a study of molecular identifiers for immune sequencing clone quantification. Germline CDR1 SGHTA, CDR2 FQGNSA. The CDR3 spans 17 residues. The ends were cut back, 5 bases at V and 9 bases at J, with 29 bases in the middle. TCRdb independently ran MiXCR on the PCR reads; one entry per CDR3 protein. The sample has 85,000 to 130,000 distinct CDR3 sequences, around 33% seen once. The chain combines TRBV7-2 with TRBJ2-7, with D perhaps being TRBD1 or TRBD2 (5 bases each). The sequenced sample was naive CD8+ T cells from blood, with Jurkat cell RNA spiked in. As to subset: FACS-sorted CD8+CD4-CCR7+CD45RA+ naive T cells. The receptor was isolated from a human donor in good health. Some libraries in this study had Jurkat cell RNA spiked in. The CDR3, as DNA: TGTGCCAGCAGCGTAGAGCTAGAGGGGCCAATTCTCCGGGCGCAGTACTTC. As protein: CASSVELEGPILRAQYF.